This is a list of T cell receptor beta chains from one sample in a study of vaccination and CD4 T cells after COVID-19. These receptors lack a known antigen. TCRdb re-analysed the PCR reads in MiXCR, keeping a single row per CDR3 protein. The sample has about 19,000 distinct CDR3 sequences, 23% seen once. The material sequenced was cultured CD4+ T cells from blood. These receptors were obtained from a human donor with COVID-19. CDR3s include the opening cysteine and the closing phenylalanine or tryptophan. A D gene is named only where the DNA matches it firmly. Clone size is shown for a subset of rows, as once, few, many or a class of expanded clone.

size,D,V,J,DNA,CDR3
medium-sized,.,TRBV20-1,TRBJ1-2,TGCAGTGCCAATAAGAACAACCGGGGCTATGGCTACACCTTC,CSANKNNRGYGYTF
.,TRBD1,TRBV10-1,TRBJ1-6,TGCGCCAGTCCCCGGGACAGCACCGAACGCTCTTCAGGTCTCTATAATTCACCCCTCCACTTT,CASPRDSTERSSGLYNSPLHF
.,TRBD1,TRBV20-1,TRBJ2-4,TGCAGTGCTGACGATACAGGGGGCGAAACCAAAAACATTCAGTACTTC,CSADDTGGETKNIQYF
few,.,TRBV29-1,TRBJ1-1,TGCAGCGTTGAAACGGGGGGCGAAGCTTTCTTT,CSVETGGEAFF
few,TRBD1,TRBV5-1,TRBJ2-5,TGCGCCAGCAGCTGGTCGGACAGGGGGCTTCGGGAGACCCAGTACTTC,CASSWSDRGLRETQYF
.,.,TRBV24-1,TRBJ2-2,TGTGCCACCTCGGCAGGCTGGATCACCGGGGAGCTGTTTTTT,CATSAGWITGELFF
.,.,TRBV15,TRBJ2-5,TGTGCCACCAGCACAGCCGGGACCGGTGGGGAGACCCAGTACTTC,CATSTAGTGGETQYF
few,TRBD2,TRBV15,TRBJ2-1,TGTGCCACCAGCAGGGAGGGGACTAGCGGGGGGCCCCAGTTCTTC,CATSREGTSGGPQFF
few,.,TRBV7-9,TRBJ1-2,TGTGCCAGCAGCTTAATGGACGCCTCTAACTATGGCTACACCTTC,CASSLMDASNYGYTF
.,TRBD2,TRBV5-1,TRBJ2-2,TGCGCCAGCAGCCAAGGGACTAGCGGGGACCGCACCGGGGAGCTGTTTTTT,CASSQGTSGDRTGELFF